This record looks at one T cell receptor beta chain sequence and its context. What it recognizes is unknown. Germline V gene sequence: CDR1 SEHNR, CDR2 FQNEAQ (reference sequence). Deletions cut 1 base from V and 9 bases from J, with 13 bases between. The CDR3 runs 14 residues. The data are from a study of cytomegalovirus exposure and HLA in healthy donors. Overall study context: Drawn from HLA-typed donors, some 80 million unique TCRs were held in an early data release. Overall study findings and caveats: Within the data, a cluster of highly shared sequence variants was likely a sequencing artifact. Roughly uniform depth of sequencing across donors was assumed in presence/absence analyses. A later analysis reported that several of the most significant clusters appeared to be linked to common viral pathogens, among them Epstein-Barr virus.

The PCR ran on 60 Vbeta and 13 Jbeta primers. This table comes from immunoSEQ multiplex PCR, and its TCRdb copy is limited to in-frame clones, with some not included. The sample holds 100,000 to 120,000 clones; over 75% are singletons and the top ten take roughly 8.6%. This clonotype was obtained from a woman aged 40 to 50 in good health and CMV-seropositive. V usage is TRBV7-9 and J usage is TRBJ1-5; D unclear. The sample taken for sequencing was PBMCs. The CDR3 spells CASSLGWADGPQHF. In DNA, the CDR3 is TGTGCCAGCAGCTTAGGTTGGGCCGACGGGCCCCAGCATTTT. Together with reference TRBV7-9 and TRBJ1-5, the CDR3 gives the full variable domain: DTGVSQNPRHKITKRGQNVTFRCDPISEHNRLYWYRQTLGQGPEFLTYFQNEAQLEKSRLLSDRFSAERPKGSFSTLEIQRTEQGDSAMYLCASSLGWADGPQHFGDGTRLSIL.